This T cell receptor (beta chain) was captured in a study of blood T cell repertoires in COVID-19 (dated by TCRdb to the early 2020s). With respect to the entire study: Collaborator samples came from the United States, Italy and Spain and covered acute and convalescent phases of COVID-19. The prospective study material was composed of cDNA or gDNA derived from T cells, B-cell-depleted T cells, or PBMCs. Subjects who had been exposed to COVID-19, were actively infected with it, or had recovered from it provided the deeply sampled blood TCRbeta repertoires that made up the dataset. The repertoires were made available in a free public database intended to serve as a resource for research on the immune response to SARS-CoV-2. The samples were drawn from two sources: the first 160 participants of the ongoing ImmuneRACE study, and approximately 1,300 subjects contributed by 6 global collaborators. Sample metadata almost always included a de-identified subject ID, COVID-19 status, age in years and sex. Where available, HLA class I and class II types were taken from metadata supplied by the sample provider and were not determined by assay-based typing. Here is what the overall study found, with its caveats: The quantity of clinical and demographic metadata differed by source and by participant and was supplied without curation.

Collaborating institutions collected whole blood in K2EDTA tubes following their own protocols. For TCRbeta analysis, collaborators shipped samples in one of three forms: frozen whole blood, isolated PBMCs, or DNA extracted from either of those sample types. Concerning this clone: The antigen it binds to is not known. The record has no base qualities; no much larger clone is one base away.

CDR1 and CDR2, looked up from the germline V gene (reference sequence), are GTSNPN and SVGIG. Measured from the cysteine to the phenylalanine, the CDR3 is 14 residues long. Only the CDR3 DNA is retained, 42 bases long and in frame from the first base. Clipping removes 5 bases from V and 4 bases from J, with 5 as the unmatched junction base count. TCRbeta CDR3 regions were amplified from genomic DNA using the immunoSEQ Assay, a bias-controlled multiplex PCR. The source study handled its data this way. The number of nucleated cells in each sample was estimated from the amplification of reference gene primers within the assay. To quantify the absolute abundance of each unique TCRbeta CDR3 rearrangement, sequence reads were collapsed and filtered. For each sample, productive Simpson clonality was calculated as the square root of Simpson's diversity index over productive rearrangements. What TCRdb holds here is the immuneACCESS table cut down to in-frame rearrangements. Part of the clones is not present; checked against another copy, under half of the missing clones reflect an unresolved V gene, and the others are unexplained. The D gene and trimming were derived from the DNA, and the V and J assignments and clone size from that table. The sample has 150,000 to 200,000 clones on record, about nine tenths of them singletons. The ten biggest clones cover more than 3% of the sample.

This chain is built from TRBV30 and TRBJ2-5, with 12 middle bases fitting TRBD2. Sequences were obtained from peripheral blood. The receptor was isolated from a man between 70 and 80 years old with acute or convalescent COVID-19. The CDR3 region has the sequence CAWASGGVRETQYF. The DNA sequence reads TGTGCCTGGGCTAGCGGGGGGGTGAGAGAGACCCAGTACTTC.